Each of the 21 T cell receptor beta chains below was sequenced from the same sample in a study of blood T cell repertoires in COVID-19. Only in-frame clones appear in the TCRdb table, and some are missing; sequencing was by immunoSEQ multiplex PCR. This sample carries tens of thousands of clones, roughly 87% of them seen once, and the ten largest clones take 22%. Source material: peripheral blood. The receptors were sampled from a woman aged 55-70 years with acute or convalescent COVID-19.

The V gene is TRBV11-3, the J gene TRBJ2-1; 16 bases line up with TRBD2. Germline CDR1 reads SGHNT; CDR2 reads YENEEA. CDR3 size: 16 residues. The V gene end was trimmed by 1 base and the J gene end by 8 bases; junction bases not matched to a gene: 2. The CDR3 DNA follows: TGTGCCAGCAGCTTAGTCGGGACTAGCGGGGGGGATGAGCAGTTCTTC. It encodes CASSLVGTSGGDEQFF.

V gene TRBV21-1 combines with J gene TRBJ1-1. TRBV21-1 is flagged as a pseudogene. CDR3 length: 8 residues. The CDR3 DNA is TGTGCCAGCAGCCCGGCTTTCTTT. Translation gives CASSPAFF.

V gene TRBV10-2 combines with J gene TRBJ1-1; D perhaps matches TRBD1 (6 bases). The CDR3 is made up of 15 amino acids. CDR1 and CDR2 (germline): WSHSY, SAAADI. With 5 bases removed from V and 3 bases from J, the gap between germline ends came to 16 bases. CDR3 nucleotide sequence: TGCGCCAGCAGTTGGAGGGGGAGGGTGGACACTGAAGCTTTCTTT. This translates into CASSWRGRVDTEAFF.

This clone was seen only once. This chain joins TRBV29-1 and TRBJ1-1, with 12 bases fitting TRBD1. The ends lost 1 base at V and 4 bases at J; junction bases unmatched: 1. The CDR3 spans 14 residues. Germline CDR1 reads SQVTM; CDR2 reads ANQGSEA. The CDR3 bases are TGCAGCGTTGAAGGGGGACAGGGGGCCACTGAAGCTTTCTTT. Protein: CSVEGGQGATEAFF.

The chain carries TRBV15 and TRBJ2-1, with 9 positions matching TRBD1. J lost 6 bases, V lost 3 bases, and 6 bases had no gene match. Germline values: CDR1 LNHNV, CDR2 YYDKDF (reference sequence). This CDR3 has 15 amino acids. The CDR3 coding sequence is TGTGCCACCAGCAGGGGGGACAGGGCGGGCAATGAGCAGTTCTTC. Encoded protein: CATSRGDRAGNEQFF.

This chain connects TRBV28 to TRBJ1-5, with 7 bases lining up with TRBD1. Per germline, CDR1 MDHEN and CDR2 SYDVKM. The CDR3 has 15 amino acids. V shed 3 bases, J shed 9 bases, and the junction held 11 bases outside the gene matches. In DNA, the CDR3 is TGTGCCAGCAGTTTGCCCGGACAGGACATCAGGCCCCAGCATTTT. Encoded protein: CASSLPGQDIRPQHF.

The rearrangement uses TRBV7-9 and TRBJ1-1, with D hard to call. Germline CDR1 is SEHNR and CDR2 is FQNEAQ (reference sequence). The CDR3 contains 13 residues. V dropped 3 bases and J dropped 1 base, with 6 bases sitting between them. In DNA form, the CDR3 reads TGTGCCAGCAGCTTTCCTAGGAACACTGAAGCTTTCTTT. Residues: CASSFPRNTEAFF. Together with reference TRBV7-9 and TRBJ1-1, the CDR3 gives the full variable domain: DTGVSQNPRHKITKRGQNVTFRCDPISEHNRLYWYRQTLGQGPEFLTYFQNEAQLEKSRLLSDRFSAERPKGSFSTLEIQRTEQGDSAMYLCASSFPRNTEAFFGQGTRLTVV.

This chain joins TRBV9 and TRBJ2-1; no firm D call. Germline CDR1 SGDLS, CDR2 YYNGEE. V lost 0 bases and J lost 6, with 10 bases in between. The CDR3 totals 14 residues. The CDR3 reads CASSVAAGSNEQFF. The CDR3 coding sequence is TGTGCCAGCAGCGTAGCAGCAGGTTCCAATGAGCAGTTCTTC.

V is TRBV4-2 and J is TRBJ1-2, with TRBD1 matching over 7 bases. V lost 3 bases and J lost 4; bases outside the gene matches: 8. This CDR3 region has 15 residues. Looked up from germline, CDR1 is LGHNA and CDR2 is YNFKEQ. The DNA for the CDR3 is TGTGCCAGCAGCCAGACCGGGACAGATCCCTATGGCTACACCTTC. The encoded protein is CASSQTGTDPYGYTF.

The chain links TRBV9 to TRBJ1-3; TRBD1 might be the D (6 bases). Germline V gene lookup returns CDR1 SGDLS and CDR2 YYNGEE. The CDR3 runs 15 residues. The V and J ends lost 0 bases and 2 bases respectively, with 9 bases between them. The CDR3 nucleotides are TGTGCCAGCAGCGTAGGGACAGTCGCTGGAAACACCATATATTTT. It is translated as CASSVGTVAGNTIYF.

J is TRBJ1-1 and V is TRBV5-6; possibly TRBD1 for D (6 bases). This CDR3 has 14 amino acids. From germline, CDR1 is SGHDT and CDR2 YYEEEE. V was clipped by 6 bases and J by 2 bases, with 14 bases between them. The CDR3 coding sequence is TGTGCCAGCACCAAATGGGGGCTCAACACTGAAGCTTTCTTT. The encoded protein is CASTKWGLNTEAFF. Complete variable domain (other parts from reference TRBV5-6 and TRBJ1-1): DAGVTQSPTHLIKTRGQQVTLRCSPKSGHDTVSWYQQALGQGPQFIFQYYEEEERQRGNFPDRFSGHQFPNYSSELNVNALLLGDSALYLCASTKWGLNTEAFFGQGTRLTVV.

V usage is TRBV10-3 and J usage is TRBJ2-3; 11 bases agree with TRBD2. V was pared by 5 bases and J by 5 bases, with 3 bases of the junction left unmatched. This CDR3 region has 14 residues. Germline CDR1 and CDR2: ENHRY and SYGVKD. CDR3 coding DNA: TGTGCCATCAGTCTAGCGGGGGGCAAAGATACGCAGTATTTT. This encodes CAISLAGGKDTQYF.

This clone showed up just a few times. This sequence joins TRBV2 and TRBJ2-5, with 7 bases fitting TRBD1. The CDR3 length is 15 residues. The germline gives CDR1 SNHLY, CDR2 FYNNEI. Trimming removed 6 bases from V and 1 base from J; junction bases left unmatched: 8. The chain's CDR3 is CASRFRDSSQETQYF. The CDR3 DNA reads as TGTGCCAGCAGGTTCCGGGACAGCTCCCAAGAGACCCAGTACTTC.

This chain joins TRBV7-3 and TRBJ2-1; TRBD2 agrees at 11 bases. The CDR3 sequence is 18 residues long. The germline gives CDR1 SGHTA, CDR2 FQGTGA. V gave up 5 bases and J gave up 5 bases; unmatched junction bases: 14. CDR3 bases: TGTGCCAGCAGCCTGTATAGCGGGGGGGCCTATGTAGACAATGAGCAGTTCTTC. The encoded protein is CASSLYSGGAYVDNEQFF.

The chain carries TRBV18 and TRBJ2-7; 13 bases map to TRBD2. Germline values: CDR1 KGHSH, CDR2 LQKENI. There are 15 residues in the CDR3. Losses at the gene ends were 3 bases for V and 5 bases for J; bases not matched to a gene: 4. The CDR3 region is CASSPTSGGADEQYF. The CDR3 DNA is TGTGCCAGCTCACCCACTAGCGGGGGGGCTGACGAGCAGTACTTC.

There are many counts of this clone. V gene TRBV2 combines with J gene TRBJ1-4; D is undetermined. V shed 4 bases and J shed 6 bases, with 3 bases lying between them. The CDR3 runs to 11 residues. Germline CDR1 reads SNHLY; CDR2 reads FYNNEI. CDR3 nucleotide sequence: TGTGCCAGCAGTGTCTATGAAAAACTGTTTTTT. Translation gives CASSVYEKLFF.

This clone has just a few counts. The V and J genes are TRBV10-3 and TRBJ2-1; 16 bases fit TRBD2. With 7 bases clipped from V and 0 bases from J, the junction kept 6 bases outside the gene matches. The CDR3 loop spans 18 amino acids. Germline V gives CDR1 ENHRY, CDR2 SYGVKD. The CDR3 loop reads CAITPGLAGGASYNEQFF. The CDR3 coding sequence is TGTGCCATCACCCCGGGACTAGCGGGGGGGGCCTCCTACAATGAGCAGTTCTTC.

This clone has just a few counts. This sequence joins TRBV2 and TRBJ2-1; 11 nucleotides agree with TRBD2. Germline V gene lookup returns CDR1 SNHLY and CDR2 FYNNEI. The CDR3 extends over 15 amino acids. V was clipped by 6 bases and J by 5 bases; unmatched bases: 6. CDR3 loop: CASSVTSGGHNEQFF. The CDR3, as DNA: TGTGCCAGCAGCGTTACTAGCGGGGGCCACAATGAGCAGTTCTTC.

This chain uses TRBV3-1 (or the pseudogene TRBV3-2) with TRBJ1-5; no reliable D call. The germline CDR1 and CDR2 sequences are LGHDT and YNNKEL (reference sequence). Trimming cost V 4 bases and J 6 bases, with 19 bases left between them. The CDR3 has 16 residues. The CDR3 bases are TGTGCCAGCAGCCCTTCCATGGGAGGGTCAATTCAGCCCCAGCATTTT. Its translation: CASSPSMGGSIQPQHF.

This chain uses TRBV4-1 with TRBJ1-2; 7 nucleotides agree with TRBD1. The ends lost 0 bases at V and 7 bases at J; junction bases unmatched: 14. This CDR3 has 17 amino acids. Per the germline V gene, CDR1 is MGHRA and CDR2 is YSYEKL. CDR3 nucleotides: TGCGCCAGCAGCCAAGACGTCCCGACAGGGAAGAGGACTGGCTACACCTTC. Translating gives CASSQDVPTGKRTGYTF.

This chain links TRBV4-3 with TRBJ1-2; D remains ambiguous. The germline V gene encodes CDR1 LGHNA and CDR2 YSLEER. V was pared by 0 bases and J by 7 bases, with 18 bases between. The CDR3 loop spans 16 amino acids. CDR3 sequence (DNA): TGCGCCAGCAGCCAAGAGAAGTCCCTAACCTACGCTGGCTACACCTTC. Encoded protein: CASSQEKSLTYAGYTF.